These 16 T cell receptor beta chains were sequenced from one sample in a study of shared clonotypes between healthy human individuals. Data came from immunoSEQ multiplex PCR; TCRdb stores just in-frame clones and leaves some out. Of over a million clones detected, around 78% appear once; the ten largest clones hold roughly 0.61%. Source material: memory CD4+ T cells from PBMCs. Documented subset: CD45RA-negative fraction. The receptors shown here come from a man aged 18 to 30 in good health. Some clones in this sample may be carry-over from other donors' samples.

The V call is TRBV30, the J call TRBJ2-7, with D perhaps matching TRBD2 (5 bases). Germline lookup yields CDR1 GTSNPN and CDR2 SVGIG (reference sequence). Trimming cost V 8 bases and J 3 bases, with 14 bases left between them. CDR3 length: 12 residues. The CDR3 sequence: CALIRGRYEQYF. The CDR3 DNA follows: TGTGCCCTCATCCGAGGGCGCTACGAGCAGTACTTC. Using reference TRBV30 and TRBJ2-7 for the parts outside the CDR3, the full variable domain is SQTIHQWPATLVQPVGSPLSLECTVEGTSNPNLYWYRQAAGRGLQLLFYSVGIGQISSEVPQNLSASRPQDRQFILSSKKLLLSDSGFYLCALIRGRYEQYFGPGTRLTVT.

This clone occurred a few times. The V and J genes are TRBV28 and TRBJ2-1; D possibly corresponds to TRBD2 (5 bases). The CDR3 spans 12 residues. Germline V gene lookup returns CDR1 MDHEN and CDR2 SYDVKM. V lost 3 bases to trimming and J lost 6 bases, with 6 bases between them. CDR3 amino acids: CASSFAGNEQFF. DNA for the CDR3: TGTGCCAGCAGTTTCGCGGGCAATGAGCAGTTCTTC.

The chain couples TRBV7-9 to TRBJ1-2, with D perhaps TRBD1 (5 bases). Trimming took off 1 base at V and 3 bases at J, with 15 bases between the two ends. The CDR3 loop spans 16 amino acids. The germline V gene has CDR1 SEHNR and CDR2 FQNEAQ (reference sequence). Written as DNA, the CDR3 is TGTGCCAGCAGCTTAGGGTGGTTCAGGGAAGACTATGGCTACACCTTC. It encodes CASSLGWFREDYGYTF.

This clone was recorded a few times. Within the sample, other DNA sequences also encode this same CDR3. This rearrangement joins TRBV29-1 to TRBJ1-1; tentative D call: TRBD1 (5 bases). CDR1 and CDR2 (germline): SQVTM, ANQGSEA. The CDR3 is 13 amino acids. V dropped 2 bases and J dropped 0 bases, with 7 bases sitting between them. The CDR3 DNA sequence: TGCAGCGTTGAAAGACAGTTGAACACTGAAGCTTTCTTT. As protein: CSVERQLNTEAFF.

The chain couples TRBV6-5 to TRBJ1-2; D might be TRBD1 (5 bases). CDR1 is MNHEY and CDR2 is SVGAGI in the germline V gene. V was clipped by 7 bases and J by 4 bases, with 13 bases between them. CDR3 length: 13 amino acids. The CDR3 region is CASKRGTAYGYTF. Written as DNA, the CDR3 is TGTGCCAGCAAGAGAGGGACCGCCTATGGCTACACCTTC.

The chain couples TRBV4-2 to TRBJ2-3, with D unclear. The germline V gene has CDR1 LGHNA and CDR2 YNFKEQ. V was trimmed by 1 base and J by 0 bases, leaving 8 bases between them. The CDR3 length is 15 residues. CDR3 amino acids: CASSQGIGSTDTQYF. CDR3 bases: TGTGCCAGCAGCCAAGGAATCGGGAGCACAGATACGCAGTATTTT.

This chain joins TRBV5-4 and TRBJ2-7, with unresolved D. V lost 0 bases and J 2 bases, leaving 9 bases between the germline ends. The CDR3 covers 14 residues. Germline CDR1 SGHNT, CDR2 YYREEE (reference sequence). The CDR3 loop is CASSLAGTAYEQYF. As DNA, the CDR3 is TGTGCCAGCAGCTTGGCGGGCACAGCCTACGAGCAGTACTTC.

A word on this clone: Additional DNA sequences in this sample encode the identical CDR3. CDR3 in DNA: TGTGCCAGCAGTCCCCGAACGCCAACTAATGAAAAACTGTTTTTT. Protein sequence: CASSPRTPTNEKLFF. The genes are TRBV28 and TRBJ1-4; D is uncertain. V shed 5 bases and J shed 0 bases, with 10 bases lying between them. From germline, CDR1 is MDHEN and CDR2 SYDVKM. CDR3 length equals 15 residues.

The chain recombines TRBV28 with TRBJ2-6; 7 nucleotides line up with TRBD1. Germline trimming cut 7 bases from V and 3 bases from J; bases unmatched to any gene: 18. The germline V gene has CDR1 MDHEN and CDR2 SYDVKM. The CDR3 has 19 residues. The CDR3 DNA reads as TGTGCCAGCACCAAGGCAACTTACAGGGGTCTAGGTGGGGCCAACGTCCTGACTTTC. Translation: CASTKATYRGLGGANVLTF.

The rearrangement joins TRBV14 to TRBJ2-7; 7 bases match TRBD1. V lost 6 bases, J lost 5 bases, and 10 bases stayed unmatched. The CDR3 is 14 residues long. The germline V gene has CDR1 SGHDN and CDR2 FVKESK. CDR3 region: CASSTQGVLNEQYF. The CDR3 DNA follows: TGTGCCAGCAGTACCCAGGGGGTGTTGAACGAGCAGTACTTC. Based on the CDR3 plus reference TRBV14 and TRBJ2-7, the full variable domain is EAGVTQFPSHSVIEKGQTVTLRCDPISGHDNLYWYRRVMGKEIKFLLHFVKESKQDESGMPNNRFLAERTGGTYSTLKVQPAELEDSGVYFCASSTQGVLNEQYFGPGTRLTVT.

V gene TRBV10-3 combines with J gene TRBJ2-1, with 12 bases aligning to TRBD1. The V segment lost 7 bases and the J segment 8 bases; nucleotides outside the gene matches: 9. The CDR3 is 15 residues long. The germline gives CDR1 ENHRY, CDR2 SYGVKD. DNA for the CDR3: TGTGCCATCAATAACCGGGACAGGGGGCAAGATGAGCAGTTCTTC. Its translation is CAINNRDRGQDEQFF.

The rearrangement links TRBV15 to TRBJ1-1, with D uncertain. Germline CDR1 reads LNHNV; CDR2 reads YYDKDF (reference sequence). The CDR3 length is 14 residues. The V gene lost 0 bases and the J gene lost 6 bases, with 11 bases spanning the gap. CDR3 loop: CATSRDYVAAEAFF. In nucleotides, the CDR3 is TGTGCCACCAGCAGAGATTATGTTGCGGCTGAAGCTTTCTTT.

With regard to this clone: Compared with germline, one end of the junction differs, possibly owing to a read error. This rearrangement joins TRBV7-7 to TRBJ2-5; the match to TRBD2 covers 14 bases. Germline CDR1 SSHAT, CDR2 FNYEAQ (reference sequence). This CDR3 has 16 residues. The CDR3 sequence is CASSLGGTSGSETQYF. In DNA form, the CDR3 reads TGTGCTAGCAGTTTGGGGGGGACTAGCGGGAGTGAGACCCAGTACTTC.

The chain combines TRBV7-9 with TRBJ2-5; the D gene could be TRBD1 or TRBD2 (7 bases each). CDR3 size: 13 residues. The V gene lost 4 bases and the J gene lost 4 bases, with 10 bases spanning the gap. Germline CDR1 and CDR2: SEHNR and FQNEAQ (reference sequence). CDR3 sequence: CASSSGGVETQYF. CDR3 nucleotide sequence: TGTGCCAGCAGCTCAGGGGGGGTAGAGACCCAGTACTTC.

On this clone itself: Additional DNA sequences in this sample encode the identical CDR3. V usage is TRBV20-1 and J usage is TRBJ2-1; D gene unclear. CDR1 and CDR2 from the germline V gene are DFQATT and SNEGSKA (reference sequence). CDR3 length: 11 residues. Trimming took 4 bases from V and 4 from J, leaving 5 bases between them. The CDR3 loop is CSATPYNEQFF. The CDR3 nucleotides are TGCAGTGCTACCCCATACAATGAGCAGTTCTTC.

This clone was detected once. The rearrangement links TRBV7-3 to TRBJ2-7, with D possibly TRBD1 on 6 matching bases. The length of the CDR3 is 14 residues. Germline CDR1 SGHTA, CDR2 FQGTGA. V dropped 5 bases and J dropped 9 bases, with 20 bases sitting between them. The CDR3 nucleotides are TGTGCCAGCAGCGCAACCGGGACATTGCAACGGCAGTACTTC. This encodes CASSATGTLQRQYF.